These 6 T cell receptor beta chains came from one sample sequenced in a study of T cell clonality in common variable immunodeficiency. The method was immunoSEQ multiplex PCR; TCRdb's version includes in-frame clones alone and lacks a portion of them. The repertoire consists of tens of thousands of clones, none detected only once. The sequencing input was peripheral blood mononuclear cells. These TCRs come from a person between 18 and 75 years old in good health.

In regard to this clone: Read data end 3 residues before the CDR3 end; the end is taken from the germline J gene. The chain has TRBV30 and TRBJ1-2; possibly TRBD1 for D (6 bases). The CDR3 totals 15 residues. Germline V gene lookup returns CDR1 GTSNPN and CDR2 SVGIG (reference sequence). CDR3 sequence reads: CAWNLEGVAGDEYTF. The covered CDR3 bases are TGTGCCTGGAACTTAGAGGGGGTAGCGGGAGATGAA.

On this clone itself: The CDR3 end falls 3 residues outside the read, so it is completed with the germline J gene. The V gene is TRBV30, the J gene TRBJ2-4, with D maybe TRBD1 (5 bases). This CDR3 is 17 amino acids long. Per germline, CDR1 GTSNPN and CDR2 SVGIG (reference sequence). CDR3 DNA, as far as it was read: TGTGCCTGGAGGGCCGGCTCCAGGGCCCGAAGTCACTATGGT. It codes for CAWRAGSRARSHYG. The entire CDR3 is CAWRAGSRARSHYGQYF.

Ten or more counts support this clone. An end of the junction does not agree with germline; a read error may underlie this. The CDR3 extends 3 residues past the end of the read, so its final part is completed from the germline J gene. The chain employs TRBV5-1 and TRBJ2-1, with 9 bases that match TRBD2. The CDR3 totals 14 residues. Germline V gene sequence: CDR1 SGHRS, CDR2 YFSETQ. Partial CDR3 DNA: TGCGCTAGCAGCTTTATTAGCGGGAGTTATGAG. Translated: CASSFISGSYE. The CDR3 as a whole reads CASSFISGSYEQFF. Supplemented by reference TRBV5-1 and TRBJ2-1, the full variable domain reads KAGVTQTPRYLIKTRGQQVTLSCSPISGHRSVSWYQQTPGQGLQFLFEYFSETQRNKGNFPGRFSGRQFSNSRSEMNVSTLELGDSALYLCASSFISGSYEQFFGPGTRLTVL.

This clone has more than one count but fewer than ten. The read halts 3 residues ahead of the CDR3 end, with the missing end drawn from the germline J gene. V and J are TRBV19 and TRBJ1-2; weak D call: TRBD1 (6 bases). The germline V gene has CDR1 LNHDA and CDR2 SQIVND (reference sequence). The CDR3 sequence is 16 residues long. This CDR3 is CASSTSGGHRIDTYTF. The CDR3 DNA, read in part, is TGTGCCAGTAGTACCTCGGGGGGGCATAGGATAGATACC.

This clone appeared many times. The read gets to within 3 residues of the CDR3 end, and the germline J gene fills in the rest. The chain is built from TRBV30 and TRBJ1-2; D call uncertain. This CDR3 region has 11 residues. V was pared by 1 base and J by 4 bases, with 4 bases between. CDR1 GTSNPN and CDR2 SVGIG come from the germline V gene (reference sequence). The CDR3 spells CAWSALYGYTF. The DNA read from the CDR3 is TGTGCCTGGAGTGCCCTCTATGGC. Together with reference TRBV30 and TRBJ1-2, the CDR3 gives the full variable domain: SQTIHQWPATLVQPVGSPLSLECTVEGTSNPNLYWYRQAAGRGLQLLFYSVGIGQISSEVPQNLSASRPQDRQFILSSKKLLLSDSGFYLCAWSALYGYTFGSGTRLTVV.

Judged by abundance, this clone is medium-sized. From the germline J gene comes the end of the CDR3, since the read stops 3 residues before it. This chain links TRBV5-1 with TRBJ2-2, with TRBD1 identical over 8 bases. V was pared by 5 bases and J by 9 bases, with 9 bases of the junction left unmatched. The germline V gene has CDR1 SGHRS and CDR2 YFSETQ. This CDR3 region has 14 residues. The sequenced part of the CDR3 DNA is TGCGCCAGCAGGGAGACAGGGGACGTTCGGGAG. The encoded protein is CASRETGDVRE. The complete CDR3 reads CASRETGDVRELFF.